This T cell receptor beta chain is drawn from a study of early T cells in non-severe SARS-CoV-2 infection. The wider study: Chains stayed unpaired after sequencing of bulk RNA from unsorted whole blood.

The V end lost 6 bases, the J end lost 9 bases, and 21 bases lay between the germline ends. Per the germline V gene, CDR1 is ENHRY and CDR2 is SYGVKD. The CDR3 is 15 residues long. TCRdb used MiXCR to reprocess the 5' RACE reads, holding one entry per CDR3 protein. Of about 77,000 distinct CDR3 sequences detected, around 5% appear once; the ten largest clones hold approximately 7.4%. This clonotype has ten or more counts. This clonotype originated in an adult who was a healthcare worker with PCR-confirmed SARS-CoV-2 infection or an uninfected control (not recorded which). The chain links TRBV10-3 to TRBJ2-1, with no clear D. Specimen: whole blood, collected at baseline. The CDR3 here is CAISPQESLLGEQFF. The CDR3 bases are TGTGCCATCAGCCCCCAGGAATCCCTTTTGGGTGAGCAGTTCTTC.